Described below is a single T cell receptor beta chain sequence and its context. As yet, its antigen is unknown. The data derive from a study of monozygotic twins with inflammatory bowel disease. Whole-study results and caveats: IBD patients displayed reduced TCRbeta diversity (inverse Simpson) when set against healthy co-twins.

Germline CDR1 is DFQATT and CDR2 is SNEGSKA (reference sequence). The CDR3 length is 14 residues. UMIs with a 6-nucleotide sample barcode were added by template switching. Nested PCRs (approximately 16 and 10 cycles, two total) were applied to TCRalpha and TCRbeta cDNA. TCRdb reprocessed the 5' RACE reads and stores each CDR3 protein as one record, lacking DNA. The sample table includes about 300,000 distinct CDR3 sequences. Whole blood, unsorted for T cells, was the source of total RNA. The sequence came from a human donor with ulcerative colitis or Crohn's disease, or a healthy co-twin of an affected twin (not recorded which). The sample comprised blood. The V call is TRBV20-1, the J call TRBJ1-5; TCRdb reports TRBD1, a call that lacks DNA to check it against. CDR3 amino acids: CSARVTGPNQPQHF.